One sample yielded the 4 T cell receptor beta chains listed below, sequenced in a study of blood T cell repertoires in COVID-19. Clones were sequenced by immunoSEQ multiplex PCR, and TCRdb holds only the in-frame ones, with some missing. The sample has more than 80,000 clones, about 80% seen once. The sample taken for sequencing was peripheral blood. These TCRs come from a woman aged 70-85 years with acute or convalescent COVID-19.

The chain links TRBV5-1 to TRBJ2-5, with D possibly matching TRBD2 (6 bases). The V gene lost 4 bases and the J gene lost 5 bases, with 12 bases spanning the gap. Per germline, CDR1 SGHRS and CDR2 YFSETQ. The CDR3 loop spans 13 amino acids. The CDR3 coding sequence is TGCGCCAGCAGCCGGGAGAGTTTTGAGACCCAGTACTTC. This translates into CASSRESFETQYF.

J is TRBJ2-5 and V is TRBV3-1 (or the pseudogene TRBV3-2), with TRBD2 as a possible D gene (5 bases). V lost 0 bases and J lost 4, with 9 bases in between. The CDR3 runs to 14 residues. Germline-derived CDR1 and CDR2 are LGHDT and YNNKEL (reference sequence). The CDR3 protein is CASSQERAIETQYF. The CDR3 region has the DNA TGTGCCAGCAGCCAAGAGAGGGCCATAGAGACCCAGTACTTC.

The CDR3 spells CASYNAAGAGELFF. The DNA for the CDR3 is TGTGCCAGTTACAACGCGGCAGGGGCCGGGGAGCTGTTTTTT. V gene TRBV6-6 combines with J gene TRBJ2-2; possibly TRBD1 for D (6 bases). CDR1 and CDR2 from the germline V gene are MNHNY and SVGAGI (reference sequence). The CDR3 length is 14 residues. V was clipped by 9 bases and J by 6 bases, with 17 bases between them.

V and J are TRBV5-1 and TRBJ2-3; 12 nucleotides agree with TRBD2. The germline V gene has CDR1 SGHRS and CDR2 YFSETQ. The CDR3 consists of 16 residues. The V segment lost 5 bases and the J segment 0 bases; nucleotides outside the gene matches: 4. Here the CDR3 DNA reads TGCGCCAGCAGAAGCGGGACTAGCGGGAGCACAGATACGCAGTATTTT. Its protein is CASRSGTSGSTDTQYF.